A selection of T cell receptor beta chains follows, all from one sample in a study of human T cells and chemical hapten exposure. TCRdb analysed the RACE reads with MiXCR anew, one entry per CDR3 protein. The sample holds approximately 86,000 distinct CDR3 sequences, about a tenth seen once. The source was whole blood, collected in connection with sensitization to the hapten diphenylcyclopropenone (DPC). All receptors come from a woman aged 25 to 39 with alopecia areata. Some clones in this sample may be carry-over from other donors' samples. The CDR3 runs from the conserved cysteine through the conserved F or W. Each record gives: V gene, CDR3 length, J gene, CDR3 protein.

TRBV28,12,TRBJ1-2,CASTGANYGYTF
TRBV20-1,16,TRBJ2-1,CSARMRSRGPTNEQFF
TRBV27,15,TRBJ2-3,CASSLPGQGPDTQYF
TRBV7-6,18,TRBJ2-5,CASSGGLTSRGVEETQYF
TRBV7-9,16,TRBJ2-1,CASSLAPFRSLNEQFF
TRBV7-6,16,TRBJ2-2,CASSLAERAYTGELFF
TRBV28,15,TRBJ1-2,CASSRDATGGYGYTF
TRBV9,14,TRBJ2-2,CASSAPVRTGELFF
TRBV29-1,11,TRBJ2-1,CSVPIYNEQFF
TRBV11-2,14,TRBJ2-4,CASSPGRAKNIQYF
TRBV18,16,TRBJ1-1,CASSPATTDRGTEAFF
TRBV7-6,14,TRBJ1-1,CASSSGGRGTEAFF
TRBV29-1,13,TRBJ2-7,CSVGAETPYEQYF
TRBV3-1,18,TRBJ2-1,CASSQAYSRLAGSNEQFF
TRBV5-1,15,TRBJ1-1,CASSRAQGAGTEAFF
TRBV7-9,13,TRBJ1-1,CASSLESGLEAFF
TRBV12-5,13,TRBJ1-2,CASGTSSGYGYTF
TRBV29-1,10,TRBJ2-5,CSDGLETQYF
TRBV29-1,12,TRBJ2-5,CSVGTDQETQYF
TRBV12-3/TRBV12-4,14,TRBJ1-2,CASSFPAGSYGYTF
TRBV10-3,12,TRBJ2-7,CATRDRVGEQYF
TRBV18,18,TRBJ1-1,CASSRGANIGTVNTEAFF
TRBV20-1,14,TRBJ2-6,CSASQSSGANVLTF
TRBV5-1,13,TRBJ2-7,CASSLGQHYEQYF
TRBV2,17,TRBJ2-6,CASSAGQGARGANVLTF
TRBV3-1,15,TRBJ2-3,CASSRMGGSTDTQYF
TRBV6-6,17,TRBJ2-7,CASSPTDSVAGVHEQYF
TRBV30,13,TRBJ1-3,CARGGAFGNTIYF
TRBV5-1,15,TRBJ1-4,CASSSTGRTNEKLFF
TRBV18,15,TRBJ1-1,CASSPATLPGTEAFF
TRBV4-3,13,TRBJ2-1,CGSSQEHWVEQFF
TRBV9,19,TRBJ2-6,CASSLVPDSVDSGANVLTF
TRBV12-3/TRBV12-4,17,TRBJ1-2,CASSPPRLQGANYGYTF
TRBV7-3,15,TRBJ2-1,CASSLGYGVPNEQFF
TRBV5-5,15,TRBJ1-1,CASSFDPRPNTEAFF
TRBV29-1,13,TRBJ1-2,CSVDSGSAYGYTF
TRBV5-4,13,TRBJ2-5,CASSRQGDETQYF
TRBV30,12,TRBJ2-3,CAWTPGTDTQYF
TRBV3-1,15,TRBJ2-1,CASSQEGQRYNEQFF
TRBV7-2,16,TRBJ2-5,CASSIGTSGDQETQYF
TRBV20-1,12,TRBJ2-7,CSASKGVGEQYF
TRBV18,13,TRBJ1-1,CASSPQGSTEAFF
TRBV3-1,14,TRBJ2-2,CASSQEVGTGELFF
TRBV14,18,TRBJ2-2,CASSHPRLAGHLAGELFF
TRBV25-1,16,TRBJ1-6,CASSGGAGTTSSPLHF
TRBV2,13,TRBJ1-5,CASNVWSNQPQHF
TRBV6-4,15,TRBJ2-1,CASSEETSGSSEQFF
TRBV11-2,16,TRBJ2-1,CASRFSRDYSWDEQFF
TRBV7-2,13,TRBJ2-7,CASSLVLTYEQYF
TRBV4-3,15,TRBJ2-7,CASSPGTGGTYEQYF
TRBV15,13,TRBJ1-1,CATSGTGRTEAFF
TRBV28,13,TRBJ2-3,CASGLESTDTQYF
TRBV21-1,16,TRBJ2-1,CASSKQLARAYNEQFF
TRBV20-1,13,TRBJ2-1,CSADRGLGNEQFF
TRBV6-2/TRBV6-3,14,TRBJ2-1,CASSSLAEYNEQFF